These 19 T cell receptor beta chains were sequenced from one sample in a study of tumor-infiltrating lymphocytes in primary liver carcinoma. Reverse transcription of roughly 470 ng total RNA with a constant-region primer produced TCR beta cDNA. Slightly modified ARM-PCR, run as three nested multiplex PCR rounds, produced the TCR beta libraries. The opening two PCR rounds, around 10 cycles each, paired TRBV1-TRBV30 forward primers with a C-beta reverse primer. A single record per CDR3 protein comes from TCRdb applying MiXCR to the multiplex PCR reads. In the table there are just over 300,000 distinct CDR3 sequences, approximately 58% of which are singletons. Germline DNA was also extracted, while the blood RNA originated from unsorted whole blood. Sequencing was performed on peripheral blood. All receptors come from a woman aged 25 to 39 with primary liver carcinoma and hepatitis B virus infection.

Concerning this clonotype: A much larger clonotype is one base distant, so this may be a read error. CDR3 DNA: TGTGCCGGCCGCATGGGATTCGCGAACACCGGGGAGCTGTTTTTT. Translating gives CAGRMGFANTGELFF. V is TRBV11-3 and J is TRBJ2-2; D gene uncertain. CDR1 SGHNT and CDR2 YENEEA come from the germline V gene. V lost 11 bases and J 0 bases, leaving 16 bases between the germline ends. This CDR3 region has 15 residues.

This clonotype was seen more than once but under ten times. This chain uses TRBV28 with TRBJ2-7, with 7 bases that match TRBD1. In germline, CDR1 is MDHEN, CDR2 SYDVKM. This CDR3 has 12 residues. V was pared by 9 bases and J by 5 bases, with 7 bases of the junction left unmatched. The CDR3 DNA reads as TGTGCCAGTAGGGGACAGTTCGACGAGCAGTACTTC. Translating it yields CASRGQFDEQYF.

V usage is TRBV6-5 and J usage is TRBJ1-2; no definite D call. This CDR3 has 13 amino acids. From germline, CDR1 is MNHEY and CDR2 SVGAGI. Trimming took 8 bases from V and 2 from J, leaving 12 bases between them. Here the CDR3 reads CASGSGRNYGYTF. As DNA, the CDR3 is TGTGCCAGCGGTTCTGGTCGAAACTATGGCTACACCTTC.

This clonotype was counted a few times. The conserved phenylalanine or tryptophan normally closing the CDR3 is absent here, so this likely arose from a read error. The DNA is omitted, as the CDR3 cannot be located on it reliably, and the CDR3 follows TCRdb's listing. This chain connects TRBV12-3 or TRBV12-4 to TRBJ2-3. The CDR3 is 14 residues long, counting both termini. CDR3: CASSPGDINYEQYL.

In the case of this clonotype: At one of its ends the junction is not consistent with the germline gene, which may arise from a read error. This sequence joins TRBV7-9 and TRBJ2-3, with 8 bases that match TRBD2. Germline values: CDR1 SEHNR, CDR2 FQNEAQ (reference sequence). The CDR3 totals 14 residues. CDR3 DNA: TGTGCCGGCAGCCTTTTCCGGGAGGGCGATACGCAGTATTTT. Its translation is CAGSLFREGDTQYF.

Concerning this clonotype: With a much larger clone just one base away, this may be a read error. The J gene is TRBJ1-5, the V gene TRBV6-5, with a possible D match to TRBD1 (6 bases). The V end was cut by 10 bases, the J end by 4 bases, with 23 bases between. CDR3 length: 16 amino acids. Germline CDR1 MNHEY, CDR2 SVGAGI. The CDR3 loop reads CANRPGGSGRNQPQHF. The CDR3 region has the DNA TGTGCCAACAGACCGGGGGGCTCGGGGCGAAATCAGCCCCAGCATTTT.

This clonotype was seen ten or more times. This chain connects TRBV29-1 to TRBJ2-7; tentatively, D is TRBD1 (6 bases). This CDR3 is 14 amino acids long. CDR1 and CDR2 (germline): SQVTM, ANQGSEA. The germline V and J ends were trimmed by 7 bases and 3 bases, with 19 bases remaining between them. This chain's CDR3 is CSARSDRTNYEQYF. In nucleotides, the CDR3 is TGCAGCGCCCGCTCGGACAGAACCAACTACGAGCAGTACTTC.

This sequence joins TRBV5-4 and TRBJ2-5; the D call may be TRBD1 or TRBD2 (5 bases each). Trimming cost V 4 bases and J 2 bases, with 12 bases left between them. Per the germline V gene, CDR1 is SGHNT and CDR2 is YYREEE (reference sequence). This CDR3 is built from 14 residues. The CDR3 spells CASSHGTNQETQYF. CDR3 sequence (DNA): TGTGCCAGCAGCCACGGGACCAATCAAGAGACCCAGTACTTC.

As for this clonotype: At one of its ends the junction is not consistent with the germline gene, which may arise from a read error. The chain joins TRBV4-2 to TRBJ1-3; unclear D gene. CDR1 and CDR2 (germline): LGHNA, YNFKEQ. This CDR3 is 13 amino acids long. As DNA, the CDR3 is TGTGTCAGCAGCCAAGAGAGTCTGAACACCATATATTTT. Protein: CVSSQESLNTIYF.

Turning to this clonotype: A much larger clone differs from this one at a single base, so this may be a read error. This sequence joins TRBV6-5 and TRBJ2-6; D is possibly TRBD2 (6 bases). There are 16 residues in the CDR3. Germline V gene sequence: CDR1 MNHEY, CDR2 SVGAGI. CDR3 in amino acids: CASSYSLGGGANILTF. Here the CDR3 DNA reads TGTGCCAGCAGTTACTCGCTGGGGGGTGGGGCCAACATCCTGACTTTC.

A word on this clonotype: A read error may explain this, as a much larger clone is one base away. The gene calls are TRBV4-2 and TRBJ2-5, with D maybe TRBD2 (5 bases). The V gene's germline CDR1 is LGHNA and CDR2 YNFKEQ. The CDR3 length is 16 residues. V dropped 1 base and J dropped 4 bases, with 16 bases sitting between them. The CDR3 region has the DNA TGTGCCAGCAGCCAAGGGACTGGCGCGGGCCCAGAGACCCAGTACTTC. This sequence encodes CASSQGTGAGPETQYF.

The genes are TRBV11-2 and TRBJ2-1; D gene uncertain. Germline lookup yields CDR1 SGHAT and CDR2 FQNNGV. The CDR3 has 11 amino acids. CDR3 nucleotides: TGTGTCAACAGCCCAAGAGTTGGGCAGTTCTTC. It specifies CVNSPRVGQFF.

This CDR3 reads CASRTGTSGSGGTDTQYF. CDR3 sequence (DNA): TGTGCCAGCAGAACCGGGACTAGCGGGAGTGGGGGCACAGATACGCAGTATTTT. The gene calls are TRBV5-4 and TRBJ2-3, with 14 positions matching TRBD2. CDR1 and CDR2 from the germline V gene are SGHNT and YYREEE (reference sequence). The CDR3 runs to 18 residues. J was trimmed by 1 base and V by 5 bases; bases with no gene match: 9.

About this clonotype: This may be a read error: a much more frequent sequence differs by one nucleotide. Because the CDR3 is missing its conserved closing phenylalanine or tryptophan, this is likely a read error. This chain joins TRBV6-5 and TRBJ1-1; unclear D gene. The V gene lost 0 bases and the J gene lost 3 bases, with 8 bases spanning the gap. The CDR3 runs 14 residues. CDR1 and CDR2 (germline): MNHEY, SVGAGI. CDR3 sequence: CASSYSRADTEAFL. The CDR3 DNA is TGTGCCAGCAGTTACTCTCGAGCGGACACTGAAGCTTTCTTA.

On this clonotype itself: A read error may account for a junction end that differs from germline. This chain connects TRBV4-1 to TRBJ2-3; D may correspond to TRBD1 or TRBD2 (5 bases each). Germline values: CDR1 MGHRA, CDR2 YSYEKL. The CDR3 length is 13 residues. CDR3 DNA sequence: TGCGCCAGCAGCCAAAGGGAGACAGATGCGCAGTATTTT. Protein sequence: CASSQRETDAQYF.

The table lists this clonotype with a few counts. The gene calls are TRBV10-3 and TRBJ2-5, with 11 bases that match TRBD2. With 6 bases clipped from V and 5 bases from J, the junction kept 5 bases outside the gene matches. This CDR3 comprises 14 residues. The germline V gene has CDR1 ENHRY and CDR2 SYGVKD. The CDR3 DNA reads TGTGCCATCAGCCCTAGCGGGAGGAGTGAGACCCAGTACTTC. It is translated as CAISPSGRSETQYF.

A word on this clonotype: A much larger clone lies a single base off, so this may be a read error. The chain couples TRBV29-1 to TRBJ2-1; D is undetermined. CDR1 SQVTM and CDR2 ANQGSEA come from the germline V gene. Trimming stripped 3 bases from V and 10 bases from J, with 10 bases between. The CDR3 length is 11 residues. The CDR3 DNA sequence: TGCAGCGTTGAGCGCTTACGAGAGCAGTTCTTC. Its translation is CSVERLREQFF.

Ten or more counts support this clonotype. The chain combines TRBV29-1 with TRBJ2-3; D remains unclear. Germline V gene data show CDR1 as SQVTM and CDR2 as ANQGSEA. The CDR3 spans 14 residues. Deletions cut 6 bases from V and 6 bases from J, with 19 bases between. The CDR3 spells CSVVDRSKGDTQYF. CDR3 nucleotide sequence: TGCAGCGTAGTGGATCGCTCGAAAGGCGATACGCAGTATTTT.

This clonotype has more than one count but fewer than ten. A clone one base away is much larger, so this may be a read error. The chain recombines TRBV12-3 or TRBV12-4 with TRBJ1-5; no definite D call. CDR3 size: 13 residues. The CDR3 nucleotides are TGTGTCAGCAGTCCCAACCGCTATCAGCCCCAGCATTTT. Translation: CVSSPNRYQPQHF.